The rows below give T cell receptor beta chains drawn from one sample of a study of T cell changes during pregnancy in multiple sclerosis. Clones were sequenced by immunoSEQ multiplex PCR, and TCRdb holds only the in-frame ones, with some missing. The data show roughly 14,000 clones, with about 80% seen just once and roughly 15% held by the top ten. The sequencing here drew on CD8+ T cells from peripheral blood mononuclear cells, taken after pregnancy. Source of these receptors: a female donor in good health, enrolled as a control in a pregnancy study. Each CDR3 is given with its conserved first and last residue. The order of the fields is clone size, J gene, D gene, V gene, CDR3 protein, CDR3 DNA. The D gene is left open where the match is weak. A row's size may be missing; if present it is once, few, many or a size class.

>few|TRBJ1-1|.|TRBV10-1
CASSETVEGTEAFF
TGCGCCAGCAGTGAGACGGTCGAGGGCACTGAAGCTTTCTTT
>.|TRBJ2-3|TRBD2|TRBV18
CASSPSGGPGDTQYF
TGTGCCAGCTCGCCTAGCGGGGGCCCTGGAGATACGCAGTATTTT
>.|TRBJ2-5|TRBD2|TRBV2
CASCASGGPILEETQYF
TGTGCCAGCTGCGCTAGCGGGGGGCCAATCCTCGAAGAGACCCAGTACTTC
>.|TRBJ2-7|TRBD2|TRBV7-6
CASSPGLADVSYEQYF
TGTGCCAGCAGCCCCGGGCTAGCGGACGTTTCCTACGAGCAGTACTTC
>few|TRBJ1-1|.|TRBV7-9
CASRSGYTEAFF
TGTGCCAGCAGGTCGGGATACACTGAAGCTTTCTTT
>.|TRBJ2-5|TRBD2|TRBV4-3
CASSQANSGVGVETQYF
TGCGCCAGCAGCCAAGCCAATAGCGGGGTCGGTGTGGAGACCCAGTACTTC
>.|TRBJ2-5|.|TRBV9
CASSVATGGGLQETQYF
TGTGCCAGCAGCGTAGCTACAGGCGGGGGCCTCCAAGAGACCCAGTACTTC
>once|TRBJ1-3|.|TRBV7-9
CASSPKTGSGNTIYF
TGTGCCAGCAGCCCCAAGACAGGCTCTGGAAACACCATATATTTT
>.|TRBJ1-2|TRBD1|TRBV5-1
CASSPYRDRGDYGYTF
TGCGCCAGCAGCCCATACCGGGACAGGGGGGACTATGGCTACACCTTC
>.|TRBJ1-4|.|TRBV30
CAWSALSGGPNEKLFF
TGTGCCTGGAGTGCACTGTCAGGAGGGCCTAATGAAAAACTGTTTTTT
>.|TRBJ2-2|.|TRBV7-3
CASSSGAGELFF
TGTGCCAGCAGCTCAGGGGCCGGGGAGCTGTTTTTT
>.|TRBJ1-5|TRBD1|TRBV19
CASSPWTGKHQPQHF
TGTGCCAGTAGTCCATGGACAGGGAAGCATCAGCCCCAGCATTTT
>.|TRBJ2-7|.|TRBV6-5
CASSYSSDSSYEQYF
TGTGCCAGCAGTTACTCGTCCGACAGCTCCTACGAGCAGTACTTC
>.|TRBJ1-1|.|TRBV4-1
CASSQDRGRFTEAFF
TGCGCCAGCAGCCAAGATAGGGGCAGGTTCACTGAAGCTTTCTTT
>.|TRBJ2-3|.|TRBV7-9
CASSPPQDVDTQYF
TGTGCCAGCAGTCCTCCCCAGGATGTTGATACGCAGTATTTT
>.|TRBJ2-3|TRBD1|TRBV29-1
CSGGQGTDTQYF
TGCAGCGGGGGACAGGGAACAGATACGCAGTATTTT
>.|TRBJ2-1|TRBD2|TRBV29-1
CSVLFLAGNYNEQFF
TGCAGCGTTCTGTTCCTAGCGGGAAATTACAATGAGCAGTTCTTC
>.|TRBJ1-2|TRBD1|TRBV4-1
CASSQVPGDRAFYGYTF
TGCGCCAGCAGCCAAGTGCCCGGGGACAGGGCGTTCTATGGCTACACCTTC
>.|TRBJ1-6|TRBD1|TRBV6-4
CASSGTGGGYSPLHF
TGTGCCAGCAGTGGGACAGGGGGCGGGTACTCACCCCTCCACTTT
>few|TRBJ1-1|.|TRBV5-4
CASSLRDSNTEAFF
TGTGCCAGCAGCTTACGGGACTCCAACACTGAAGCTTTCTTT
>.|TRBJ1-2|.|TRBV6-4
CASRSETAWRGNYGYTF
TGTGCCAGCAGGTCTGAGACAGCGTGGAGGGGTAACTATGGCTACACCTTC
>.|TRBJ1-5|TRBD1|TRBV15
CATSRDPGQGGQPQHF
TGTGCCACCAGCAGAGATCCGGGACAGGGAGGTCAGCCCCAGCATTTT
>.|TRBJ2-2|TRBD1|TRBV23-1
CASGDTTGDRAGTGELFF
TGCGCCAGCGGAGACACGACCGGGGACAGGGCGGGCACCGGGGAGCTGTTTTTT
>.|TRBJ2-7|TRBD2|TRBV6-1
CASSEARLAGGPRDEQYF
TGTGCCAGCAGTGAAGCCAGGTTAGCGGGAGGGCCGCGCGACGAGCAGTACTTC
>once|TRBJ1-1|TRBD1|TRBV13
CASSSGQDTEAFF
TGTGCCAGCAGCTCGGGACAGGACACTGAAGCTTTCTTT
>.|TRBJ2-2|TRBD1|TRBV5-5
CASSRGQGDTGELFF
TGTGCCAGCAGCCGGGGACAGGGGGATACCGGGGAGCTGTTTTTT
>.|TRBJ1-3|.|TRBV11-2
CASIRGYGLSGNTIYF
TGTGCCAGCATAAGGGGGTACGGACTCTCTGGAAACACCATATATTTT
>.|TRBJ1-3|TRBD1|TRBV7-9
CASTPPTGASGNTIYF
TGTGCCAGCACTCCGCCGACAGGGGCCTCTGGAAACACCATATATTTT
>.|TRBJ2-7|TRBD1|TRBV5-1
CASSLSGTGGDEQYF
TGCGCCAGCAGCTTATCCGGGACAGGGGGCGACGAGCAGTACTTC
>.|TRBJ1-1|TRBD1|TRBV6-1
CASCPGQVETEAFF
TGTGCCAGCTGCCCGGGACAGGTTGAGACTGAAGCTTTCTTT
>few|TRBJ1-1|TRBD1|TRBV19
CASSIVQGAEAFF
TGTGCCAGTAGTATTGTCCAGGGGGCTGAAGCTTTCTTT
>.|TRBJ1-1|.|TRBV9
CASSVLVNTEAFF
TGTGCCAGCAGCGTACTCGTGAACACTGAAGCTTTCTTT
>few|TRBJ1-1|TRBD1|TRBV27
CATNKYYRGGYTEAFF
TGTGCCACAAACAAGTATTACAGGGGGGGGTACACTGAAGCTTTCTTT